This T cell receptor (delta chain) was documented in a study of gamma-delta T cells after stem cell transplantation. TCRdb ran CATT on the RT-PCR reads. The table lists some 1,500 delta-chain clones, 2% to 2.5% of them singletons. Only a few counts were recorded for this clone. CDR3 size: 17 residues. The germline V gene has CDR1 GEAIGNYY and CDR2 EKD. J was trimmed by 6 bases and V by 0 bases; bases with no gene match: 10. Sequencing was done on a sample of gamma-delta T cells. The genes are TRDV2 and TRDJ1, with TRDD3 identical over 12 bases. The origin of this receptor is a human donor. It is not recorded whose cells these are; they may come from a transplant donor. In DNA, the CDR3 is TGTGCCTGTGACACCGGCGACTACTGGGGGATACCGAATAAACTCATCTTT. This codes for CACDTGDYWGIPNKLIF.